The clone carrying this T cell receptor beta chain was seen ten or more times. Antigen specificity is unknown. The CDR3 loop spans 15 amino acids. With 4 bases removed from V and 4 bases from J, the gap between germline ends came to 15 bases. Germline CDR1 SGHRS, CDR2 YFSETQ. RNA transcripts gave rise to amplified TCR beta CDR3 regions. An initial round of RT-PCR targeting the TCR CDR3 relied on the HTBI primer set. One entry per CDR3 protein, called by TCRdb with MiXCR from the multiplex PCR reads. The sample has about 530,000 distinct CDR3 sequences, over 15% seen once. This sample is drawn from a study of T cells in Graves' hyperthyroidism and ophthalmopathy. Study-wide background: Once the initial diagnosis was made, peripheral blood was obtained before any treatment. Findings of the study overall: Most thyroid clonotypes expanded above 0.001 were also detected in blood.

The sequence was collected from a woman aged 18-30 years with Graves' ophthalmopathy. The J gene is TRBJ2-1, the V gene TRBV5-1; unclear D gene. The sample consisted of blood. Here the CDR3 reads CASSTGRTPYNEQFF. The DNA for the CDR3 is TGCGCCAGCAGCACTGGACGCACCCCATACAATGAGCAGTTCTTC.